The next 20 T cell receptor beta chains were all read from a single sample in a study of T cells in Graves' hyperthyroidism and ophthalmopathy. Amplified TCR beta CDR3 regions derived from RNA transcripts. RT-PCR in the first round (using the HTBI primer set) targeted the TCR CDR3. TCRdb redid the calling of the multiplex PCR reads with MiXCR, one entry per CDR3 protein. The data show 500,000 to 800,000 distinct CDR3 sequences, with 40% to 55% seen just once and about 7.2% held by the top ten. The sequenced sample consisted of peripheral blood or thyroid tissue (not recorded which). The receptors shown here come from an adult man with Graves' disease, either hyperthyroidism or ophthalmopathy (not recorded which).

The gene calls are TRBV5-1 and TRBJ1-1, with D possibly matching TRBD1 (6 bases). The germline CDR1 and CDR2 sequences are SGHRS and YFSETQ. The V end lost 0 bases, the J end lost 1 base, and 16 bases lay between the germline ends. This CDR3 is 17 amino acids long. The CDR3 protein is CASSLGQNRASNTEAFF. CDR3 DNA: TGCGCCAGCAGCTTGGGACAGAACAGGGCCTCGAACACTGAAGCTTTCTTT.

This clonotype was observed many times. V gene TRBV7-9 combines with J gene TRBJ1-2, with 9 bases matching TRBD1. V gave up 4 bases and J gave up 3 bases; unmatched junction bases: 12. This CDR3 has 17 residues. Germline assignment: CDR1 SEHNR and CDR2 FQNEAQ (reference sequence). CDR3 sequence (DNA): TGTGCCAGCAGCTCGCCGGGACAGGGATTTGGGGACTATGGCTACACCTTC. Protein: CASSSPGQGFGDYGYTF. Filled out from reference TRBV7-9 and TRBJ1-2, the complete variable domain reads DTGVSQNPRHKITKRGQNVTFRCDPISEHNRLYWYRQTLGQGPEFLTYFQNEAQLEKSRLLSDRFSAERPKGSFSTLEIQRTEQGDSAMYLCASSSPGQGFGDYGYTFGSGTRLTVV.

The chain joins TRBV7-2 to TRBJ2-5, with 9 bases identical to TRBD1. The CDR3 consists of 16 residues. Germline V lookup: CDR1 SGHTA, CDR2 FQGNSA. V shed 8 bases and J 4 bases; nucleotides not matched to a gene: 14. In nucleotides, the CDR3 is TGTGCCAGCTCACCTTCGGGACAGGGCGTAGGAGAGACCCAGTACTTC. This translates into CASSPSGQGVGETQYF.

The chain links TRBV20-1 to TRBJ2-2; D possibly uses TRBD1 or TRBD2 (5 bases each). Germline V lookup: CDR1 DFQATT, CDR2 SNEGSKA (reference sequence). The CDR3 extends over 16 amino acids. The V and J ends lost 0 bases and 2 bases respectively, with 13 bases between them. CDR3 loop: CSARDVGEINTGELFF. DNA of the CDR3: TGCAGTGCTAGAGATGTGGGGGAGATTAACACCGGGGAGCTGTTTTTT.

The genes are TRBV9 and TRBJ1-4; no clear D gene. Germline V lookup: CDR1 SGDLS, CDR2 YYNGEE. The ends were cut back, 3 bases at V and 4 bases at J, with 13 bases in the middle. The CDR3 length is 15 residues. CDR3 bases: TGTGCCAGCAGCGGATTGGACGGCGATAATGAAAAACTGTTTTTT. This codes for CASSGLDGDNEKLFF.

This clonotype was counted between two and nine times. This chain joins TRBV7-9 and TRBJ1-2; 12 positions agree with TRBD1. In germline, CDR1 is SEHNR, CDR2 FQNEAQ (reference sequence). Unmatched junction bases numbered 9, after V lost 4 bases and J lost 3 bases. CDR3 length: 17 amino acids. CDR3 in amino acids: CASSSPGQGAMDYGYTF. Written as DNA, the CDR3 is TGTGCCAGCAGCTCTCCGGGACAGGGGGCGATGGACTATGGCTACACCTTC.

Concerning this clonotype: A much larger clone differs by one base, so this may be a read error. The chain joins TRBV7-2 to TRBJ2-2; 9 nucleotides agree with TRBD1. Germline CDR1 reads SGHTA; CDR2 reads FQGNSA. CDR3 length: 16 residues. V lost 3 bases, J lost 3 bases, and 5 bases stayed unmatched. The CDR3 nucleotides are TGTGCCAGCAGCTTCCTCCGGACAGGGGACACCGGGGAGCTGTTTTTT. It specifies CASSFLRTGDTGELFF.

This clonotype was observed many times. This chain uses TRBV2 with TRBJ2-7; 9 bases are shared with TRBD1. CDR1 is SNHLY and CDR2 is FYNNEI in the germline V gene. J was trimmed by 6 bases and V by 6 bases; bases with no gene match: 9. This CDR3 has 14 amino acids. In DNA, the CDR3 is TGTGCCAGCAGGGAGGACAGGGGACGGGGCGAGCAGTACTTC. Encoded protein: CASREDRGRGEQYF.

For this clonotype: One end of the junction varies from germline; a read error may be responsible. V gene TRBV5-1 combines with J gene TRBJ2-7, with TRBD2 matching 8 bases. CDR1 is SGHRS, CDR2 YFSETQ, per germline. The CDR3 runs 13 residues. CDR3 protein: CASSQALADEQYF. DNA for the CDR3: TGTGCCAGCAGCCAAGCACTAGCGGACGAGCAGTACTTC.

This clonotype was observed once. A much larger clone is a single base away; this may be a read error. This rearrangement joins TRBV7-9 to TRBJ2-7, with TRBD2 identical over 7 bases. Germline V CDR1 and CDR2: SEHNR, FQNEAQ (reference sequence). The V segment lost 3 bases and the J segment 3 bases; nucleotides outside the gene matches: 2. The CDR3 contains 13 residues. CDR3 in DNA: TGTGCCAGCAGCTTCGGGGGGAACTACGAGCAGTACTTC. Translated, it gives CASSFGGNYEQYF. Full variable domain (remainder filled in from reference TRBV7-9 and TRBJ2-7): DTGVSQNPRHKITKRGQNVTFRCDPISEHNRLYWYRQTLGQGPEFLTYFQNEAQLEKSRLLSDRFSAERPKGSFSTLEIQRTEQGDSAMYLCASSFGGNYEQYFGPGTRLTVT.

V gene TRBV25-1 combines with J gene TRBJ1-2, with a tentative D call TRBD1 (5 bases). Per germline, CDR1 MGHDK and CDR2 SYGVNS. CDR3 length: 14 amino acids. Trimming took 3 bases from V and 8 from J, leaving 16 bases between them. For the CDR3, the DNA is TGTGCCAGCAGTGAGCAACAACAGGATCGGGGCTACACCTTC. Protein: CASSEQQQDRGYTF.

The chain links TRBV2 to TRBJ1-1; a possible D gene is TRBD1 (5 bases). CDR1 is SNHLY, CDR2 FYNNEI, per germline. CDR3 length: 15 residues. Trimming took 6 bases from V and 6 from J, leaving 20 bases between them. CDR3 DNA: TGTGCCAGCAGCCCGCGGGAAGGCGGGGGAGCTGAAGCTTTCTTT. This translates into CASSPREGGGAEAFF.

The rearrangement links TRBV10-3 to TRBJ2-5; maybe TRBD2 (5 bases). The CDR3 extends over 15 amino acids. Germline V gene lookup returns CDR1 ENHRY and CDR2 SYGVKD. Trimming cost V 10 bases and J 2 bases, with 20 bases left between them. The CDR3, as DNA: TGTGCCAGCAGCCCATATACCCGGAGGCAAGAGACCCAGTACTTC. Protein sequence: CASSPYTRRQETQYF.

V usage is TRBV2 and J usage is TRBJ1-5; D may be TRBD1 (5 bases). The CDR3 totals 15 residues. V lost 4 bases and J 3 bases, leaving 13 bases between the germline ends. Germline V gene data show CDR1 as SNHLY and CDR2 as FYNNEI. In nucleotides, the CDR3 is TGTGCCAGCAGTGGCGGGGGAGGGTTCAATCAGCCCCAGCATTTT. This sequence encodes CASSGGGGFNQPQHF.

The rearrangement joins TRBV7-2 to TRBJ1-4, with D possibly TRBD1 on 5 matching bases. This CDR3 has 16 residues. Trimming took 5 bases from V and 2 from J, leaving 15 bases between them. Germline V gene sequence: CDR1 SGHTA, CDR2 FQGNSA. The CDR3 protein is CASSLQGLVTNEKLFF. CDR3 bases: TGTGCCAGCAGCCTTCAGGGATTGGTGACTAATGAAAAACTGTTTTTT.

In this sample, this clonotype turned up a few times. The rearrangement joins TRBV20-1 to TRBJ1-5; possibly TRBD1 for D (5 bases). Trimming removed 7 bases at V and 5 bases at J, with 18 bases between. Germline V gene sequence: CDR1 DFQATT, CDR2 SNEGSKA (reference sequence). The CDR3 sequence is 14 residues long. The CDR3 DNA reads as TGCAGTGGCAAGTCTCAGCAGGGTTATCAGCCCCAGCATTTT. It codes for CSGKSQQGYQPQHF.

The chain joins TRBV5-8 to TRBJ2-2, with 7 bases lining up with TRBD1. The CDR3 has 14 residues. Unmatched junction bases numbered 4, after V lost 4 bases and J lost 4 bases. The germline CDR1 and CDR2 sequences are SGHTS and YDEGEE. The CDR3 loop reads CASSLGQFTGELFF. The CDR3 region has the DNA TGTGCCAGCAGCCTGGGACAGTTCACCGGGGAGCTGTTTTTT.

This chain uses TRBV2 with TRBJ1-3, with unresolved D. The V end lost 7 bases, the J end lost 0 bases, and 10 bases lay between the germline ends. The CDR3 spans 14 residues. Looked up from germline, CDR1 is SNHLY and CDR2 is FYNNEI. The CDR3 is CASTQVGSGNTIYF. The CDR3 coding sequence is TGTGCCAGCACTCAGGTTGGCTCTGGAAACACCATATATTTT.

Notes on this clonotype: The germline gene is not matched at one end of the junction; a read error may be the cause. The chain links TRBV7-9 to TRBJ1-5, with D perhaps matching TRBD1 (6 bases). This CDR3 has 14 residues. The germline V gene has CDR1 SEHNR and CDR2 FQNEAQ (reference sequence). The CDR3 region is CASSITGPNQPRHF. The DNA for the CDR3 is TGTGCCAGTAGTATAACAGGGCCCAATCAGCCCCGGCATTTT.

Note on this clonotype: This may stem from a read error, because a much larger clone lies one nucleotide away. The rearrangement joins TRBV25-1 to TRBJ1-6; possibly TRBD1 for D (5 bases). Germline V gene lookup returns CDR1 MGHDK and CDR2 SYGVNS. There are 16 residues in the CDR3. With 5 bases removed from V and 7 bases from J, the gap between germline ends came to 18 bases. The CDR3 here is CASSIYRTMGNSPLHF. CDR3 sequence (DNA): TGTGCCAGCAGTATCTATAGGACAATGGGAAATTCACCCCTCCACTTT.